The clone carrying this TCR beta chain appeared once. These data come from a study of technical replicates of blood from a handful of donors. Looked up from germline, CDR1 is MNHEY and CDR2 is SMNVEV (reference sequence). Trimming at V came to 5 bases and at J to 2 bases, leaving 12 bases not matched to a gene. The CDR3 consists of 17 residues. Clones were read by immunoSEQ multiplex PCR, and TCRdb kept only the in-frame ones, dropping some. The sample has more than 65,000 clones; 94% are singletons. This clonotype was obtained from a human donor in good health. The V and J genes are TRBV27 and TRBJ2-3; TRBD2 matches 8 bases. Sequenced material: T cells isolated from PBMCs. The CDR3 spells CASSRSSGSRVTDTQYF. In nucleotides, the CDR3 is TGTGCCAGCAGTCGATCTAGCGGGTCCAGGGTCACAGATACGCAGTATTTT.